The present TCR beta chain was sequenced within a study of T cell responses to AZD1222 COVID-19 vaccine. Whole-study results and caveats: There were mostly white British donors and more females than males, and clonal diversity was possibly underestimated.

Concerning this clone itself: Its antigen is not identified.

Sequencing used immunoSEQ multiplex PCR; TCRdb keeps in-frame clones, though not all of them. The sample has about 120,000 clones, over 75% seen once; the top ten hold 5% to 7%. This TCR was sampled from an adult in good health. Source: peripheral blood, taken on day 0 of AZD1222 vaccination.

As DNA, the CDR3 is TGTGCCAGTAGAGGGGACAGGGTCACTGAAGCTTTCTTT. Protein: CASRGDRVTEAFF. This sequence joins TRBV19 and TRBJ1-1, with 9 bases that match TRBD1. The germline V gene has CDR1 LNHDA and CDR2 SQIVND (reference sequence). J lost 4 bases, V lost 6 bases, and 3 bases had no gene match. This CDR3 is built from 13 residues.